This T cell receptor (beta chain) was recovered during a study of radiation and T cells in renal cell carcinoma. About this clone itself: Its specificity is unknown.

Some clones are missing from TCRdb's copy, which holds only in-frame ones; the method was immunoSEQ multiplex PCR. The sample consists of fewer than 15,000 clones, 33% of them appearing once. Study observations and caveats: In nephrectomy-only tumors, top 100 clonotypes averaged approximately 40%, versus 54% irradiated. Only small tumor regions of 0.8 to 1 g were sampled. Dominant CDR3 motifs were more common in irradiated tumors than controls.

The CDR3 covers 16 residues. CDR1 is GTSNPN, CDR2 SVGIG, per germline (reference sequence). The V and J ends lost 0 bases and 8 bases, in that order; junction bases with no gene match: 10. The sample's treatment: 15 Gy SBRT to primary tumor, nephrectomy 4 weeks later. Nephrectomy followed 15 Gy stereotactic body radiation by 4 weeks. V gene TRBV30 combines with J gene TRBJ1-2; 12 positions match TRBD1. Source: tumor tissue, taken from a patient whose treatment included radiotherapy and nephrectomy. The receptor's source is a man in his sixties with renal cell carcinoma. CDR3 sequence reads: CAWSVQGTGGLGGYTF. The CDR3 coding sequence is TGTGCCTGGAGTGTACAGGGGACAGGGGGCCTGGGAGGCTACACCTTC.